These 2 T cell receptor beta chains originate from one sample sequenced in a study of identical twins. Each CDR3 protein is one row after TCRdb ran MiXCR on the 5' RACE reads. The profile shows around 230,000 distinct CDR3 sequences, approximately 9% of them singletons. Sequencing used memory (CD45RO+) T cells sorted from blood. All receptors derive from a woman aged 18-35 years in good health.

The gene calls are TRBV20-1 and TRBJ2-2, with D perhaps TRBD1 or TRBD2 (5 bases each). CDR3 length: 14 amino acids. Trimming cost V 2 bases and J 5 bases, with 12 bases left between them. Germline V gene lookup returns CDR1 DFQATT and CDR2 SNEGSKA (reference sequence). The DNA of the CDR3 is TGCAGTGCTAGACCCGGGGCAGGGACCGGGGAGCTGTTTTTT. Amino acids: CSARPGAGTGELFF.

This clonotype occurred a few times. The chain recombines TRBV21-1 with TRBJ2-7. TRBV21-1 is marked as a pseudogene. This CDR3 spans 13 amino acids. The chain's CDR3 is CASSTTHSYEQYF. The CDR3, as DNA: TGTGCCAGCAGCACGACACACTCCTACGAGCAGTACTTC.